The subject of this entry is one TCR beta chain. The sample is drawn from a study of blood T cell repertoires in COVID-19. Background on the study: Samples came from the United States, Italy and Spain, spanning acute and convalescent COVID-19.

Germline CDR1 and CDR2: MNHNS and SASEGT. The CDR3 length is 14 residues. Deletions cut 2 bases from V and 6 bases from J, with 11 bases between. Here immunoSEQ multiplex PCR was the method, and the copy in TCRdb shows in-frame clones only, minus some. The sample shows roughly 220,000 clones, roughly four fifths of them seen only once. V usage is TRBV6-1 and J usage is TRBJ1-5; maybe TRBD1 (5 bases). The sequenced sample was PBMCs or T cells enriched from blood (not recorded which). The receptor's source is a woman in her forties with acute COVID-19. CDR3 nucleotide sequence: TGTGCCAGCAGTGAACAGGGCGAGAGTCAGCCCCAGCATTTT. It is translated as CASSEQGESQPQHF.